One and the same sample provided the 3 T cell receptor beta chains below, sequenced in a study of Graves' ophthalmopathy and Graves' hyperthyroidism. Using RNA transcripts, the TCR beta CDR3 regions were amplified. A first-round RT-PCR used HTBI primers, followed by a second-round multiplex PCR. TCRdb fed the multiplex PCR reads into MiXCR, producing one record per CDR3 protein. The table includes about 200,000 distinct CDR3 sequences, 25% to 35% detected once. What was sequenced was peripheral blood. The receptor set was obtained from a middle-aged man with Graves' ophthalmopathy.

This clonotype was seen repeatedly, ten times or more. V gene TRBV12-3 or TRBV12-4 combines with J gene TRBJ1-6; D is ambiguous. This CDR3 contains 13 residues. The ends were cut back, 2 bases at V and 9 bases at J, with 8 bases in the middle. CDR3 sequence reads: CASSLKGRSPLHF. In DNA form, the CDR3 reads TGTGCCAGCAGTTTAAAGGGCCGTTCACCCCTCCACTTT.

At least ten counts were recorded for this clonotype. The chain has TRBV9 and TRBJ1-5; TRBD1 might be the D (5 bases). Trimming left V 0 bases short and J 8 bases short, with 15 bases between. Germline CDR1 and CDR2: SGDLS and YYNGEE. The CDR3 covers 15 residues. CDR3 nucleotide sequence: TGTGCCAGCAGCGTAGAGGTCGGGGACGGAGAGCCCCAGCATTTT. Its translation: CASSVEVGDGEPQHF.

This clonotype was detected a few times. The V and J genes are TRBV12-3 or TRBV12-4 and TRBJ2-7, with D maybe TRBD1 (6 bases). V was cut by 4 bases and J by 5 bases, with 12 bases left in between. CDR3 length: 13 residues. As DNA, the CDR3 is TGTGCCAGCAGTTGGAACAGGGTGGACGAGCAGTACTTC. Its protein is CASSWNRVDEQYF.